The 27 T cell receptor beta chains given below trace back to one sample, sequenced in a study of T cells in women clearing cervical HPV infection. Only in-frame clones appear in the TCRdb table, and some are missing; sequencing was by immunoSEQ multiplex PCR. The repertoire shows about 20,000 clones; the top ten hold roughly 6.3%. The sequenced sample consisted of blood buffy coat. The receptor source for this set is a woman aged 18 to 69 with a cervical HPV16 infection that either progressed to CIN3+ or cleared (not recorded which).

With respect to this clone: The read finishes 3 residues shy of the CDR3 end, and the germline J gene is used to complete it. The J gene is TRBJ1-2, the V gene TRBV6-2 or TRBV6-3, with D tentatively TRBD1 (5 bases). Germline V gives CDR1 MNHEY, CDR2 SVGEGT. The CDR3 has 15 amino acids. The CDR3 bases that were read are TGTGCCAGCAGCCCCCTGGGGGGAGAGGGGAATGAC. Translated, it gives CASSPLGGEGND. The whole CDR3 sequence reads CASSPLGGEGNDYTF.

With regard to this clone: The read stops 3 residues short of the end of the CDR3; the missing end is completed from the germline J gene. The V and J genes are TRBV19 and TRBJ2-1; a possible D gene is TRBD2 (6 bases). Germline V gene sequence: CDR1 LNHDA, CDR2 SQIVND (reference sequence). The V end lost 7 bases, the J end lost 4 bases, and 17 bases lay between the germline ends. This CDR3 spans 15 amino acids. Partial CDR3 DNA: TGTGCCAGTAAGCAGCCGGGACTCTTATACAATGAG. Translation gives CASKQPGLLYNE. From start to end, the CDR3 is CASKQPGLLYNEQFF. Full variable domain (outside the CDR3, taken from reference TRBV19 and TRBJ2-1): DGGITQSPKYLFRKEGQNVTLSCEQNLNHDAMYWYRQDPGQGLRLIYYSQIVNDFQKGDIAEGYSVSREKKESFPLTVTSAQKNPTAFYLCASKQPGLLYNEQFFGPGTRLTVL.

Worth noting for this clone: The junction and the germline gene differ at one end; a read error may be behind it. The same CDR3 is also encoded by other DNA sequences in this sample. CDR3 region: CVSSEIRARGNTIYF. CDR3 DNA (partial): TGTGTCAGCAGTGAGATCAGGGCGAGAGGAAACACA. The V call is TRBV6-1, the J call TRBJ1-3; the D gene is possibly TRBD1 (5 bases). Read data end 3 residues before the CDR3 end; the end is taken from the germline J gene. Germline V gene data show CDR1 as MNHNS and CDR2 as SASEGT. CDR3 length: 15 residues.

About this clone itself: The read terminates 3 residues before the CDR3 end, so the remaining end is supplied by the germline J gene. V is TRBV18 and J is TRBJ1-4, with 7 bases aligning to TRBD1. Germline CDR1 reads KGHSH; CDR2 reads LQKENI. The CDR3 is 14 amino acids. CDR3 loop: CASSPGQFNSPLFF. The DNA read from the CDR3 is TGTGCCAGCTCACCGGGACAGTTTAATTCACCA.

On this clone itself: Sequencing ends 3 residues short of the CDR3 end; the germline J gene provides the rest. V usage is TRBV20-1 and J usage is TRBJ1-5; no clear D. The CDR3 is 12 amino acids. V lost 2 bases to trimming and J lost 4 bases, with 6 bases between them. Germline values: CDR1 DFQATT, CDR2 SNEGSKA (reference sequence). This CDR3 reads CSARNPNQPQHF. The DNA read from the CDR3 is TGCAGTGCTAGAAATCCGAATCAGCCC.

For this clone: Coverage ceases 3 residues before the CDR3 finishes, and the germline J gene fills in the end. The rearrangement links TRBV30 to TRBJ2-2; D perhaps matches TRBD1 (6 bases). There are 13 residues in the CDR3. V lost 7 bases to trimming and J lost 3 bases, with 12 bases between them. The V gene's germline CDR1 is GTSNPN and CDR2 SVGIG (reference sequence). Incomplete CDR3 DNA: TGTGCCTATGAGGGGGTTGACACCGGGGAG. Translating it yields CAYEGVDTGE. The full-length CDR3 reads as CAYEGVDTGELFF.

Concerning this clone: The read gets to within 3 residues of the CDR3 end, and the germline J gene fills in the rest. The gene calls are TRBV20-1 and TRBJ2-1, with 11 positions matching TRBD2. With V trimmed by 2 bases and J by 5 bases, 2 bases remained unmatched. Germline CDR1 and CDR2: DFQATT and SNEGSKA (reference sequence). This CDR3 is built from 14 residues. Incomplete CDR3 DNA: TGCAGTGCTAGAAGGGGACTAGCGGACAATGAG. Protein sequence: CSARRGLADNE. The CDR3 in full is CSARRGLADNEQFF.

Note on this clone: The read ends 3 residues early relative to the CDR3; the germline J gene fills the gap. The rearrangement joins TRBV6-1 to TRBJ2-2; D gene unclear. Germline V gene lookup returns CDR1 MNHNS and CDR2 SASEGT. The CDR3 covers 12 residues. The CDR3 sequence: CASSEGQAKLFF. Partial CDR3 DNA: TGTGCCAGCAGTGAAGGGCAGGCGAAG.

With respect to this clone: Read sequence stops 3 residues before the CDR3 end, and the germline J gene provides the missing end. The rearrangement joins TRBV7-2 to TRBJ2-3; D call uncertain. The CDR3 loop spans 13 amino acids. CDR1 is SGHTA, CDR2 FQGNSA, per germline. V was trimmed by 1 base and J by 3 bases, leaving 5 bases between them. The CDR3 sequence is CASSLEGTDTQYF. The CDR3 bases that were read are TGTGCCAGCAGCTTAGAAGGGACAGATACG.

On this clone itself: The observed sequence ends 3 residues before the CDR3 terminus, with the missing tail filled in from the germline J gene. The chain is built from TRBV5-5 and TRBJ1-1, with a possible D match to TRBD1 (6 bases). This CDR3 has 15 residues. Trimming left V 1 base short and J 4 bases short, with 14 bases between. Germline values: CDR1 SGHKS, CDR2 YYEKEE (reference sequence). Partial CDR3 DNA: TGTGCCAGCAGCTTGTCCCAGGGGCCCGTCACTGAA. This translates into CASSLSQGPVTE. The full CDR3 protein is CASSLSQGPVTEAFF.

With regard to this clone: The sequenced fragment ends 3 residues before the CDR3 boundary, so the rest is inferred from the germline J gene. This chain joins TRBV29-1 and TRBJ2-7, with 7 bases lining up with TRBD2. J lost 2 bases, V lost 5 bases, and 9 bases had no gene match. The CDR3 length is 14 residues. Germline lookup yields CDR1 SQVTM and CDR2 ANQGSEA. Partial CDR3 DNA: TGCAGCGTTTCCGCTAGCGGCCCAACCTACGAG. Amino acid sequence: CSVSASGPTYE. The entire CDR3 protein is CSVSASGPTYEQYF.

As for this clone: The read ends 3 residues before the CDR3 terminus; that terminus is restored from the germline J gene. This rearrangement joins TRBV23-1 to TRBJ2-5, with 12 bases lining up with TRBD2. TRBV23-1 is assigned to the ORF class and has an uncertain function. The V segment lost 9 bases and the J segment 5 bases; nucleotides outside the gene matches: 13. CDR3 size: 16 residues. The CDR3 spells CARDRRLAGVRETQYF. The sequenced part of the CDR3 DNA is TGCGCCAGAGACCGTCGACTAGCGGGAGTTCGGGAGACC.

Of note for this clone: The read gets to within 3 residues of the CDR3 end, and the germline J gene fills in the rest. The chain uses TRBV7-3 and TRBJ2-2; D unclear. The CDR3 runs 15 residues. From germline, CDR1 is SGHTA and CDR2 FQGTGA. V lost 5 bases to trimming and J lost 1 base, with 11 bases between them. Partial CDR3 DNA: TGTGCCAGCAGCCGATTTGAAGGGAACACCGGGGAG. The encoded protein is CASSRFEGNTGE. The CDR3 as a whole reads CASSRFEGNTGELFF.

Notes on this clone: The observed sequence ends 3 residues before the CDR3 terminus, with the missing tail filled in from the germline J gene. The chain is built from TRBV29-1 and TRBJ2-3, with D perhaps given as TRBD1 or TRBD2 (7 bases each). This CDR3 region has 12 residues. Germline V gives CDR1 SQVTM, CDR2 ANQGSEA. CDR3: CSGQQGRETQYF. The DNA read from the CDR3 is TGCAGCGGGCAACAGGGGAGGGAGACG.

A remark on this clone: The sequence runs out 3 residues before the end of the CDR3; the remainder is reconstructed from the germline J gene. The chain has TRBV18 and TRBJ1-2; 7 positions agree with TRBD1. The CDR3 extends over 16 amino acids. Germline CDR1 is KGHSH and CDR2 is LQKENI. Trimming cost V 3 bases and J 6 bases; bases outside gene matches: 13. The CDR3 reads CASSPTGTALSNGYTF. The part of the CDR3 DNA that was read is TGTGCCAGCTCACCGACAGGGACAGCATTATCCAATGGC.

With regard to this clone: The read halts 3 residues ahead of the CDR3 end, with the missing end drawn from the germline J gene. The chain has TRBV7-8 and TRBJ2-7; 8 nucleotides line up with TRBD1. V trimming: 4 bases; J trimming: 6 bases; junction bases outside the gene matches: 8. This CDR3 spans 14 amino acids. Germline V gene sequence: CDR1 SGHVS, CDR2 FQNEAQ. The part of the CDR3 DNA that was read is TGTGCCAGCAGCTCTTGGGCAGGGGGCGTCGAG. Amino acids: CASSSWAGGVE. The complete CDR3 protein is CASSSWAGGVEQYF.

As for this clone: The read terminates 3 residues before the CDR3 end, so the remaining end is supplied by the germline J gene. The chain employs TRBV18 and TRBJ1-2, with D perhaps TRBD1 (6 bases). The germline gives CDR1 KGHSH, CDR2 LQKENI. The CDR3 length is 14 residues. CDR3 DNA (partial): TGTGCCAGCTCACCAAGGACAGAAGCCTACGAC. Its translation: CASSPRTEAYD. In full, the CDR3 is CASSPRTEAYDYTF.

CDR3: CASSSWRLAKNIQYF. Incomplete CDR3 DNA: TGTGCCAGCAGCTCGTGGCGACTAGCCAAAAACATT. The rearrangement links TRBV13 to TRBJ2-4, with no clear D. The read ends 3 residues shy of where the CDR3 ends; the end is completed using the germline J gene. This CDR3 region has 15 residues. CDR1 PRHDT and CDR2 FYEKMQ come from the germline V gene (reference sequence). V was cut by 4 bases and J by 0 bases, with 10 bases left in between.

As concerns this clone: The read terminates 3 residues before the CDR3 end, so the remaining end is supplied by the germline J gene. This sequence joins TRBV28 and TRBJ1-2, with 8 nucleotides matching TRBD1. The CDR3 runs to 15 residues. Germline CDR1 reads MDHEN; CDR2 reads SYDVKM. V lost 3 bases and J lost 4; bases outside the gene matches: 7. The sequenced CDR3 bases are TGTGCCAGCAGTTTGTCAGACAGGGGAGTCTATGGC. Amino acid sequence: CASSLSDRGVYG. The entire CDR3 protein reads CASSLSDRGVYGYTF.

Comment on this clone: The read finishes 3 residues shy of the CDR3 end, and the germline J gene is used to complete it. The chain employs TRBV29-1 and TRBJ2-5, with D possibly TRBD2 on 7 matching bases. In germline, CDR1 is SQVTM, CDR2 ANQGSEA. CDR3 length equals 14 residues. The ends were cut back, 4 bases at V and 2 bases at J, with 14 bases in the middle. CDR3 DNA, as far as it was read: TGCAGCGTTGGATTAAGGGGGGGACAAGAGACC. It yields the protein CSVGLRGGQET. The whole CDR3 sequence reads CSVGLRGGQETQYF.

Comment on this clone: The CDR3 end is not reached by the read, which stops 3 residues before it; the germline J gene fills it in. The gene calls are TRBV29-1 and TRBJ2-7, with TRBD2 identical over 11 bases. CDR1 is SQVTM, CDR2 ANQGSEA, per germline. This CDR3 comprises 14 residues. V lost 5 bases to trimming and J lost 4 bases; unmatched junction nucleotides: 7. This CDR3 is CSVLLAGVGYEQYF. The sequenced CDR3 bases are TGCAGCGTTCTACTAGCGGGAGTTGGGTACGAG.

A note on this clone: The read gets to within 3 residues of the CDR3 end, and the germline J gene fills in the rest. The chain links TRBV19 to TRBJ1-2, with 8 nucleotides matching TRBD1. The CDR3 covers 13 residues. V lost 3 bases and J lost 7; bases outside the gene matches: 4. CDR1 and CDR2 from the germline V gene are LNHDA and SQIVND (reference sequence). The CDR3 loop is CASSMGTGRGYTF. CDR3 bases read: TGTGCCAGTAGTATGGGGACAGGTCGTGGC.

The CDR3 sequence: CSAQKGQGIQPQYF. CDR3 bases read: TGCAGTGCCCAGAAGGGACAGGGGATTCAGCCT. The chain links TRBV20-1 to TRBJ2-4; 10 nucleotides agree with TRBD1. The CDR3 end is not reached by the read, which stops 3 residues before it; the germline J gene fills it in. The CDR3 length is 14 residues. Germline CDR1 and CDR2: DFQATT and SNEGSKA (reference sequence).

For this clone: The read is 3 residues too short to cover the CDR3 end, so that end is filled in from the germline J gene. The chain carries TRBV7-2 and TRBJ2-4; D ambiguous. The CDR3 spans 14 residues. CDR1 is SGHTA, CDR2 FQGNSA, per germline. The CDR3 protein is CASSLAGSLYGQYF. The covered CDR3 bases are TGTGCCAGCAGCTTAGCAGGGTCCCTCTATGGT.

Turning to this clone: The CDR3 goes on 3 residues after the read ends, and that part is filled in from the germline J gene. The V and J genes are TRBV6-1 and TRBJ2-4, with 9 bases fitting TRBD1. The CDR3 totals 13 residues. Germline values: CDR1 MNHNS, CDR2 SASEGT. CDR3 amino acids: CASSGDRDYGQYF. Incomplete CDR3 DNA: TGTGCCAGCAGTGGGGACAGGGACTATGGT.

Comment on this clone: From the germline J gene comes the end of the CDR3, since the read stops 3 residues before it. This rearrangement joins TRBV10-2 to TRBJ2-1; perhaps TRBD2 as D (5 bases). CDR3 length: 16 residues. V was pared by 2 bases and J by 5 bases, with 16 bases between. Looked up from germline, CDR1 is WSHSY and CDR2 is SAAADI. The DNA read from the CDR3 is TGCGCCAGCAGTGAGAGTAGGAGCGGAGTAAACAATGAG. Protein sequence: CASSESRSGVNNE. Given in full, the CDR3 is CASSESRSGVNNEQFF.

As to this clone: The read terminates 3 residues ahead of where the CDR3 ends, so the germline J gene completes it. This chain uses TRBV3-1 (or the pseudogene TRBV3-2) with TRBJ1-1; D may be TRBD1 (6 bases). This CDR3 region has 17 residues. Germline lookup yields CDR1 LGHDT and CDR2 YNNKEL (reference sequence). V lost 0 bases to trimming and J lost 2 bases, with 16 bases between them. The sequenced CDR3 bases are TGTGCCAGCAGCCAAGATAATCGCCGAGGGGGAAACACTGAA. This sequence encodes CASSQDNRRGGNTE. The whole CDR3 sequence is CASSQDNRRGGNTEAFF.